This passage covers 7 T cell receptor beta chains from one sample sequenced in a study of shared clonotypes between healthy human individuals. Method: immunoSEQ multiplex PCR; TCRdb's copy keeps in-frame clones and lacks some. The sample yields fewer than 700,000 clones, roughly 79% seen once. The material sequenced was PBMCs. Receptors were obtained from a woman between 40 and 50 years old in good health. Some clones in this sample may be carry-over from other donors' samples.

As DNA, the CDR3 is TGTGCCAGCAGCTTAGACTTAGGCGGACAGGACAATGAGCAGTTCTTC. It yields the protein CASSLDLGGQDNEQFF. The chain joins TRBV7-9 to TRBJ2-1; 7 bases align to TRBD1. The germline CDR1 and CDR2 sequences are SEHNR and FQNEAQ (reference sequence). Trimming at V came to 1 base and at J to 5 bases, leaving 8 bases not matched to a gene. The CDR3 consists of 16 residues.

V gene TRBV28 combines with J gene TRBJ2-7, with 9 bases fitting TRBD1. J lost 4 bases, V lost 3 bases, and 4 bases had no gene match. The CDR3 has 14 residues. Germline-derived CDR1 and CDR2 are MDHEN and SYDVKM. The CDR3 bases are TGTGCCAGCAGTTTTGCTGGACAGGGGTACGAGCAGTACTTC. Its protein is CASSFAGQGYEQYF.

The chain combines TRBV28 with TRBJ1-2; D is undetermined. CDR1 and CDR2 (germline): MDHEN, SYDVKM. This CDR3 comprises 15 residues. Trimming removed 1 base at V and 3 bases at J, with 12 bases between. CDR3 residues: CASSLSSDGYYGYTF. The CDR3 nucleotides are TGTGCCAGCAGTTTATCCTCGGACGGGTACTATGGCTACACCTTC.

CDR3 sequence reads: CSVEGNEEIQYF. CDR3 in DNA: TGCAGCGTTGAAGGCAACGAAGAAATACAGTACTTC. The chain has TRBV29-1 and TRBJ2-4; no firm D call. Looked up from germline, CDR1 is SQVTM and CDR2 is ANQGSEA. V dropped 1 base and J dropped 13 bases, with 14 bases sitting between them. The CDR3 extends over 12 amino acids.

The V gene is TRBV7-8, the J gene TRBJ2-2; 7 nucleotides line up with TRBD1. The V and J ends lost 1 base and 5 bases, in that order; junction bases with no gene match: 16. This CDR3 comprises 19 residues. Germline values: CDR1 SGHVS, CDR2 FQNEAQ. CDR3 in amino acids: CASSLESLFEGAGTGELFF. CDR3 bases: TGTGCCAGCAGCTTAGAATCGTTATTCGAGGGGGCGGGTACCGGGGAGCTGTTTTTT.

V gene TRBV10-3 combines with J gene TRBJ2-5; 7 positions agree with TRBD2. The trim removed 2 bases at V and 4 bases at J, leaving 1 base unmatched. Germline values: CDR1 ENHRY, CDR2 SYGVKD. The CDR3 is made up of 13 amino acids. The DNA for the CDR3 is TGTGCCATCAGTGAGGGCGGGAGAGAGACCCAGTACTTC. It encodes CAISEGGRETQYF.

V is TRBV19 and J is TRBJ1-5, with D unclear. The CDR3 spans 18 residues. CDR1 is LNHDA and CDR2 is SQIVND in the germline V gene (reference sequence). Deletions cut 5 bases from V and 7 bases from J, with 27 bases between. CDR3 in amino acids: CASSPKHPDGVRKQPQHF. The DNA for the CDR3 is TGTGCCAGTAGTCCGAAACACCCTGACGGGGTGAGAAAGCAGCCCCAGCATTTT.